This TCR beta chain came from a study of beta chain features in type 1 diabetes. The junction had 10 bases not matched to a gene; V was cut back by 2 bases and J by 6 bases. The CDR3 is 16 amino acids. Germline V gives CDR1 GTSNPN, CDR2 SVGIG (reference sequence). Of the isolated RNA, all was reverse transcribed, and so the sequenced material was expressed TCRB transcripts. Read counts averaged around 3.5 million for samples of naive, central memory and regulatory T cells. The repertoire was sequenced with immunoSEQ multiplex PCR; TCRdb's copy has only in-frame clones and lacks some. This sample has roughly 250,000 clones, with about 20% found just once. Donors contributed one heparinised blood draw apiece, averaging about 100 mL. Staining for CD45RO/CCR7/CD25/CD127/CD95/CD27 allowed sorting of CD4+ naive, central memory, regulatory and stem cell-like memory cells. Remarks on this clone: Its antigen is unknown.

Overall study findings and caveats: Individuals with type 1 diabetes displayed fewer insertions and more deletions at VDJ junctions. People with Type 1 diabetes carried modestly yet significantly shorter TCRB CDR3s in all four CD4+ subsets.

The chain couples TRBV30 to TRBJ2-7, with 13 bases lining up with TRBD2. The material sequenced was naive CD4+ T cells from blood. The sequence was obtained from a middle-aged woman with type 1 diabetes. The CDR3 sequence is CAWSPFEGLAGAEQYF. CDR3 nucleotide sequence: TGTGCCTGGAGTCCCTTCGAAGGACTAGCGGGAGCCGAGCAGTACTTC.